The rows below give T cell receptor beta chains drawn from one sample of a study of blood T cell repertoires in COVID-19. Only in-frame clones appear in the TCRdb table, and some are missing; sequencing was by immunoSEQ multiplex PCR. The sample holds approximately 100,000 clones, about 75% seen once. The specimen sequenced was peripheral blood. The source of these receptors is a man at least 80 years old with acute or convalescent COVID-19. CDR3s include the opening cysteine and the closing phenylalanine or tryptophan. A D gene is named only where the DNA matches it firmly. The size of a clone is reported for some rows only, either as once, few or many, or as a class for expanded clones.

clone_size,j_call,d_call,v_call,cdr3_nt,cdr3_aa
.,TRBJ2-7,.,TRBV29-1,TGCAGCGTTGGGGGCCAGGGTGTTAGGGGGCAGTACTTC,CSVGGQGVRGQYF
.,TRBJ1-5,TRBD1,TRBV7-2,TGTGCCAGCAGCTTAGGGGACAGGGGTGTGGATCAGCCCCAGCATTTT,CASSLGDRGVDQPQHF
few,TRBJ1-4,.,TRBV5-4,TGTGCCAGCAGCTTGGGGCGGGAAAATGAAAAACTGTTTTTT,CASSLGRENEKLFF
many,TRBJ2-7,.,TRBV25-1,TGTGCCAGCGGGGCTGAGCAGGGGGGTAGAGAGCAGTACTTC,CASGAEQGGREQYF
.,TRBJ2-3,.,TRBV7-2,TGTGCCAGCAGCCTGCGACAGGCAGATACGCAGTATTTT,CASSLRQADTQYF
once,TRBJ2-3,.,TRBV7-9,TGTGCCAGCAGGTGGGGAGAAATCGCAGATACGCAGTATTTT,CASRWGEIADTQYF
.,TRBJ2-7,TRBD2,TRBV27,TGTGCCAGCACCCGGACTAGCGGCTACGAGCAGTACTTC,CASTRTSGYEQYF
.,TRBJ2-5,TRBD1,TRBV7-2,TGTGCCAGCAGCTTCATGGACAGGGGAGAGACCCAGTACTTC,CASSFMDRGETQYF
few,TRBJ2-3,.,TRBV12-3/TRBV12-4,TGTGCCAGCAGCCCGACAGATACGCAGTATTTT,CASSPTDTQYF
.,TRBJ2-5,.,TRBV19,TGTGCCAGTAGTATAGAGATGAGTAGCGGGACCCAGTACTTC,CASSIEMSSGTQYF
.,TRBJ1-1,.,TRBV7-2,TGTGCCAGCAGCTTAATGGCAGCGGGGAACACTGAAGCTTTCTTT,CASSLMAAGNTEAFF
.,TRBJ1-4,TRBD1,TRBV20-1,TGCAGTGCGACAGGGGCGGAAAAACTGTTTTTT,CSATGAEKLFF
.,TRBJ1-4,.,TRBV28,TGTGCCAGCAGTTCTCTCGGGTTAACTAATGAAAAACTGTTTTTT,CASSSLGLTNEKLFF
.,TRBJ2-7,TRBD2,TRBV5-4,TGTGCCAGCAGCCCTGGGAGGGGCTCCTACGAGCAGTACTTC,CASSPGRGSYEQYF
few,TRBJ2-3,TRBD1,TRBV29-1,TGCAGCGTTGGACAGGGGCAGCCCACAGATACGCAGTATTTT,CSVGQGQPTDTQYF
.,TRBJ2-1,TRBD2,TRBV27,TGTGCCAGCAGCAGACTAGCGGACAATGAGCAGTTCTTC,CASSRLADNEQFF
.,TRBJ2-3,.,TRBV9,TGTGCCAGCAGCGTCCGCACGGGAGATACGCAGTATTTT,CASSVRTGDTQYF
.,TRBJ2-2,.,TRBV28,TGTGCCAGCATTAAACCAGGGAAACCCACACCCGGGGAGCTGTTTTTT,CASIKPGKPTPGELFF
.,TRBJ2-5,TRBD2,TRBV25-1,TGTGCCAGCAGCCTCCGCCCAGGACTAGCGGGAGGGTTAGAGACCCAGTACTTC,CASSLRPGLAGGLETQYF